The sequence of this TCR beta chain was determined in a study of blood T cells in healthy people across ages. For the second PCR, which ran for roughly 6 to 11 cycles, a sample-barcoded 5' primer and a J-beta primer mix were used. TCRdb reprocessed the 5' RACE reads with MiXCR, giving one entry per CDR3 protein. The table includes 750,000 to 850,000 distinct CDR3 sequences, around 25% detected once. Each donor's blood draw was 7.5 to 10 milliliters of peripheral blood. Germline V gene lookup returns CDR1 SGHTA and CDR2 FQGNSA. CDR3 size: 18 residues. The V end was cut by 4 bases, the J end by 1 base, with 22 bases between. This clonotype was seen a few times. The same specimen was also included in a second study, on T cells of mothers and their children. Per that paper: Normalized overlap was always slightly, never significantly, higher in related than unrelated mother-child pairs.

This sequence joins TRBV7-2 and TRBJ1-1; a possible D gene is TRBD1 (5 bases). The receptor was isolated from a boy between 5 and 17 years old in good health. The sample comprised blood. CDR3 loop: CASSSRVGVDWWNTEAFF. DNA of the CDR3: TGTGCCAGCAGCTCTCGTGTGGGGGTCGACTGGTGGAACACTGAAGCTTTCTTT.